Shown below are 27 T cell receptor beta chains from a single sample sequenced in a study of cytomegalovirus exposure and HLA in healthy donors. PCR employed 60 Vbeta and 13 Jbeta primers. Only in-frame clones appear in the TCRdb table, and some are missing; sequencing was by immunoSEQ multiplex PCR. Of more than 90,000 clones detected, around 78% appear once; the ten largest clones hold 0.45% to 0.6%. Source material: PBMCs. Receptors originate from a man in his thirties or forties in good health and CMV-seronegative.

CDR3 amino acids: CASSQVMGLSKIRYNEQFF. The CDR3 coding sequence is TGTGCCAGCAGCCAAGTGATGGGACTATCGAAGATTCGATACAATGAGCAGTTCTTC. The gene calls are TRBV4-2 and TRBJ2-1; 7 nucleotides agree with TRBD2. J was trimmed by 4 bases and V by 1 base; bases with no gene match: 16. This CDR3 has 19 residues. The V gene's germline CDR1 is LGHNA and CDR2 YNFKEQ.

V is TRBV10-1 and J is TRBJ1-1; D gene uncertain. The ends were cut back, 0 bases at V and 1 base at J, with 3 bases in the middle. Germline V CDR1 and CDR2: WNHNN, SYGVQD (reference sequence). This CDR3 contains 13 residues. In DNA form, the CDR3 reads TGCGCCAGCAGTGAGTCGAGGAACACTGAAGCTTTCTTT. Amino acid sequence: CASSESRNTEAFF.

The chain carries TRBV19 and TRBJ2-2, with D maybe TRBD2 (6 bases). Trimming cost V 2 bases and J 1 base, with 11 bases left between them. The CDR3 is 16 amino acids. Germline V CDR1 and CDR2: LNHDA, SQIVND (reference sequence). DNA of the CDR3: TGTGCCAGTAGTATATACGCGCGGGGGAACACCGGGGAGCTGTTTTTT. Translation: CASSIYARGNTGELFF.

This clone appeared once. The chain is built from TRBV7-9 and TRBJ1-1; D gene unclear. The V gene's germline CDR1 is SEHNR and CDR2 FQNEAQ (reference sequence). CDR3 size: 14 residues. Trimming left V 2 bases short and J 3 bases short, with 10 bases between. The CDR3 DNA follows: TGTGCCAGCAGCTTAAAAAGGAGGGACACTGAAGCTTTCTTT. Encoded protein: CASSLKRRDTEAFF.

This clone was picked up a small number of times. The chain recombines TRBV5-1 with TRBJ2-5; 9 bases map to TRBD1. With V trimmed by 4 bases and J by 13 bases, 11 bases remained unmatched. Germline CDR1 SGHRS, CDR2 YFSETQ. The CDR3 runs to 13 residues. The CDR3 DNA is TGCGCCAGCAGCAACCGGGACAGGGACGTTTTGTACTTC. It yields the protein CASSNRDRDVLYF.

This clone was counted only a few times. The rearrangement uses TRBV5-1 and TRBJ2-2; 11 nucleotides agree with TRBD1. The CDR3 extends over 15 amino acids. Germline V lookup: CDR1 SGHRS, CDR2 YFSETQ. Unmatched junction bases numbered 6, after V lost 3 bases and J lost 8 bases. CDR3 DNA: TGCGCCAGCAGCTCCTGGACAGGGGGCATGGGGGAGCTGTTTTTT. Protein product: CASSSWTGGMGELFF.

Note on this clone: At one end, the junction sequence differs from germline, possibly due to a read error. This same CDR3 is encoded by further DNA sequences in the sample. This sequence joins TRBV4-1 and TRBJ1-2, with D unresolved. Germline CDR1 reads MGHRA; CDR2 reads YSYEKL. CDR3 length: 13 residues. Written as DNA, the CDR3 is TGCGCCAGTAGCCAAGTCGAAGCTTATGGCTACACCTTC. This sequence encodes CASSQVEAYGYTF.

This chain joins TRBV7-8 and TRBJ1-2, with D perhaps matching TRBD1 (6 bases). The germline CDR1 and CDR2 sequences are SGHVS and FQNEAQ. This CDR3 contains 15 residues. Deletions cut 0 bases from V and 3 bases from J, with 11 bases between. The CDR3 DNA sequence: TGTGCCAGCAGCTTAGCGTATAACAGGGACTATGGCTACACCTTC. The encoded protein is CASSLAYNRDYGYTF.

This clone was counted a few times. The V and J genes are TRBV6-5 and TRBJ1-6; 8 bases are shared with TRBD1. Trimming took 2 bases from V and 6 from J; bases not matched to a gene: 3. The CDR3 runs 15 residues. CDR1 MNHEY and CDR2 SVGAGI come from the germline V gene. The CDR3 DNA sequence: TGTGCCAGCAGTTACAGGACAGGGAGTAATTCACCCCTCCACTTT. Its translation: CASSYRTGSNSPLHF.

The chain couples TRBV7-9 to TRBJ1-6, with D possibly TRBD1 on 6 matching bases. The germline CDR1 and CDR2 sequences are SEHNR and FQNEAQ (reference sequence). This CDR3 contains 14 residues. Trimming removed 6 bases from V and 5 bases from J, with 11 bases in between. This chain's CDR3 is CASRRGTNNSPLHF. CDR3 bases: TGTGCCAGCAGGAGGGGGACGAATAATTCACCCCTCCACTTT. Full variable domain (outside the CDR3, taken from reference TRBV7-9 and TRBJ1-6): DTGVSQNPRHKITKRGQNVTFRCDPISEHNRLYWYRQTLGQGPEFLTYFQNEAQLEKSRLLSDRFSAERPKGSFSTLEIQRTEQGDSAMYLCASRRGTNNSPLHFGNGTRLTVT.

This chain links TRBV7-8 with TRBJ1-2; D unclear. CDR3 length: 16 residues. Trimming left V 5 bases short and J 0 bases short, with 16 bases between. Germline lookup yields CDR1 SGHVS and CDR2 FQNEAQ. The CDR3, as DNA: TGTGCCAGCAGCCCGCCCGACGGGAGAGCTAACTATGGCTACACCTTC. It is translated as CASSPPDGRANYGYTF.

The DNA for the CDR3 is TGTGCCAGCAGCTTAGGGGCAGGGGGTGGCTACACCTTC. This sequence encodes CASSLGAGGGYTF. The rearrangement uses TRBV7-8 and TRBJ1-2, with TRBD1 matching over 7 bases. The V segment lost 1 base and the J segment 7 bases; nucleotides outside the gene matches: 3. The CDR3 length is 13 residues. From germline, CDR1 is SGHVS and CDR2 FQNEAQ.

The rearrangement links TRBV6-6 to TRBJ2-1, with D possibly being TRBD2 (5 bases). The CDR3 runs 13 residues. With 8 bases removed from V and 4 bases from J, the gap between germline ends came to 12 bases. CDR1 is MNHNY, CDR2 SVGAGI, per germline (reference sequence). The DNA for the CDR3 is TGTGCCAGCGTTCTTAGCGAGTACAATGAGCAGTTCTTC. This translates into CASVLSEYNEQFF.

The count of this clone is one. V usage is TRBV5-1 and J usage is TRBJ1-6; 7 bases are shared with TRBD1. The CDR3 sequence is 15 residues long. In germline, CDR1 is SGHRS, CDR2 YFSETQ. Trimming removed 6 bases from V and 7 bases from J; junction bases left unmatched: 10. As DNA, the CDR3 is TGCGCCAGCAAAGACAGGGTGAAAGAAAATTCACCCCTCCACTTT. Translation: CASKDRVKENSPLHF.

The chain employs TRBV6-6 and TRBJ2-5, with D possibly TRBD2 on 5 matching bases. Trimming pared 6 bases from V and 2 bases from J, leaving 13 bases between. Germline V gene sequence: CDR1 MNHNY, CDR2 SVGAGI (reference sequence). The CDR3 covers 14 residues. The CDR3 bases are TGTGCCAGCAGCAGAGGGCCGGAACAAGAGACCCAGTACTTC. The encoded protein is CASSRGPEQETQYF.

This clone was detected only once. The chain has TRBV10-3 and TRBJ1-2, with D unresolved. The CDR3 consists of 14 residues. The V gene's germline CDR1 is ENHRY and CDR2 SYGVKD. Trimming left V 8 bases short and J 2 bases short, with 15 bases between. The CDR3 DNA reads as TGTGCCATCTCGCGGGGAGCCGAGAACTATGGCTACACCTTC. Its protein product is CAISRGAENYGYTF.

This CDR3 reads CASSLVGLAGGTPSYEQYV. The CDR3 coding sequence is TGTGCCAGTAGTTTAGTGGGTTTAGCGGGAGGAACACCCTCCTACGAGCAGTACGTC. The genes are TRBV27 and TRBJ2-7; 10 bases line up with TRBD2. Germline V gene data show CDR1 as MNHEY and CDR2 as SMNVEV (reference sequence). This CDR3 contains 19 residues.

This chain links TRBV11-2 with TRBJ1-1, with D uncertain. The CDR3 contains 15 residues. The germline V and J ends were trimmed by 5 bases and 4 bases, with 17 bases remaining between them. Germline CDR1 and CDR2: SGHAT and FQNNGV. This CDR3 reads CASSVRPGGGTEAFF. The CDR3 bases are TGTGCCAGCAGCGTTAGGCCGGGAGGAGGCACTGAAGCTTTCTTT.

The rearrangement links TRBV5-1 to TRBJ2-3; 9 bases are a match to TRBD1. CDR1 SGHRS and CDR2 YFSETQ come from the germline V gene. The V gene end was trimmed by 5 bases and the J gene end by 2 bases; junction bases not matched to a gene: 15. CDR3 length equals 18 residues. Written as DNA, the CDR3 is TGCGCCAGCAGTCATAATCAACCCGGGACAGGGACCACAGATACGCAGTATTTT. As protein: CASSHNQPGTGTTDTQYF.

Here the CDR3 reads CAITRDSSYEQYF. The CDR3 DNA reads TGTGCCATCACTCGGGACAGCTCCTACGAGCAGTACTTC. The genes are TRBV10-3 and TRBJ2-7; the match to TRBD1 covers 7 bases. Germline V gene sequence: CDR1 ENHRY, CDR2 SYGVKD. The junction had 3 bases not matched to a gene; V was cut back by 7 bases and J by 0 bases. The CDR3 is 13 residues long.

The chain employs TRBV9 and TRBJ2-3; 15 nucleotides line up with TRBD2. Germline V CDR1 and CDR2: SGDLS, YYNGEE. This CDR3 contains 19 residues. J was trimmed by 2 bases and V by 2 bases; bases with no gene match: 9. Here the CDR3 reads CASSVGGLAGGNPTDTQYF. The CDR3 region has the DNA TGTGCCAGCAGCGTCGGGGGACTAGCGGGAGGTAACCCCACAGATACGCAGTATTTT.

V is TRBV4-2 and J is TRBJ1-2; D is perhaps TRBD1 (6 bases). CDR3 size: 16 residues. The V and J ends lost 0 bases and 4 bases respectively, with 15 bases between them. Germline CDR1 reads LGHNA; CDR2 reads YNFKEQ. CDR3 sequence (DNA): TGTGCCAGCAGCCAAGACTGGCCAGGGGTGTCCTATGGCTACACCTTC. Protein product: CASSQDWPGVSYGYTF.

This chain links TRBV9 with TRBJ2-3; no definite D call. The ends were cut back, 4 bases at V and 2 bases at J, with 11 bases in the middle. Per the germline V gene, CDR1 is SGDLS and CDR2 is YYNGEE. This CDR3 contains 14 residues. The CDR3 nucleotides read TGTGCCAGCAGCCCACCTGAGTTCACAGATACGCAGTATTTT. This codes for CASSPPEFTDTQYF. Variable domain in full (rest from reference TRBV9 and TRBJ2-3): DSGVTQTPKHLITATGQRVTLRCSPRSGDLSVYWYQQSLDQGLQFLIQYYNGEERAKGNILERFSAQQFPDLHSELNLSSLELGDSALYFCASSPPEFTDTQYFGPGTRLTVL.

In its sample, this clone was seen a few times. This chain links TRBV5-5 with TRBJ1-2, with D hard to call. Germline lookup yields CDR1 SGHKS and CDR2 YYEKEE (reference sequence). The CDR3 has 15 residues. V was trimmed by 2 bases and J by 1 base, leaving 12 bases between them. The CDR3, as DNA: TGTGCCAGCAGCTTAACACAACCACATAACTATGGCTACACCTTC. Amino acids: CASSLTQPHNYGYTF.

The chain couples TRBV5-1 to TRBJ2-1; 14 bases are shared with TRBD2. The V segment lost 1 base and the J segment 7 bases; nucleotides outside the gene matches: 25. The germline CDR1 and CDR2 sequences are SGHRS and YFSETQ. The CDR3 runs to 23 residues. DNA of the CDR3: TGCGCCAGCAGCTTGTTACCGGTAACCGGGACTAGCGGGAGCACTACCTACACGAATGAGCAGTTCTTC. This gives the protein CASSLLPVTGTSGSTTYTNEQFF.

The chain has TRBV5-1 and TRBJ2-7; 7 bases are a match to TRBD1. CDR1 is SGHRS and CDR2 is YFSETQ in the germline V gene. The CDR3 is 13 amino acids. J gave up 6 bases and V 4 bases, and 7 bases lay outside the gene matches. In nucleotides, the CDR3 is TGCGCCAGCAGCCGGACAGGTGCCCTCGAGCAGTACGTC. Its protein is CASSRTGALEQYV.

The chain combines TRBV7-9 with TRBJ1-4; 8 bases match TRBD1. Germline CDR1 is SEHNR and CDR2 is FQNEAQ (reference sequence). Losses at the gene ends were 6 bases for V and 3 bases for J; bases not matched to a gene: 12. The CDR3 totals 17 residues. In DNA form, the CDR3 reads TGTGCCAGCAGAGCGGGCCAGGGGGCATTTGCTAATGAAAAACTGTTTTTT. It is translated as CASRAGQGAFANEKLFF.